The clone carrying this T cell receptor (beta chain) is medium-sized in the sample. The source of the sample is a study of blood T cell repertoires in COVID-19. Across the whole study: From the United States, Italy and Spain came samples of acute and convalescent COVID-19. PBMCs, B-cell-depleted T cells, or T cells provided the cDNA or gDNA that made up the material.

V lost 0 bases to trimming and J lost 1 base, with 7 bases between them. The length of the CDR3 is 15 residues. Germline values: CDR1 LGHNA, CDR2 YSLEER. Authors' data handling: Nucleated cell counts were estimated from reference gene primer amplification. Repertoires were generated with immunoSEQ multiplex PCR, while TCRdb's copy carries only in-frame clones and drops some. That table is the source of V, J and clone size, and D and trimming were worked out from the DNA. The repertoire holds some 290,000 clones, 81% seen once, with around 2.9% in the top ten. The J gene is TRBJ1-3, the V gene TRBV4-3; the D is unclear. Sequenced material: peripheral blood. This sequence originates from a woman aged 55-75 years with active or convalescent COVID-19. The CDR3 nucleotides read TGCGCCAGCAGCCAAGATATCGGGTCTGGAAACACCATATATTTT. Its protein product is CASSQDIGSGNTIYF.